Listed below are T cell receptor beta chains from one sample, sequenced in a study of control samples from healthy donors and cancer patients. Clones were read by immunoSEQ multiplex PCR, and TCRdb kept only the in-frame ones, dropping some. The sample records over 10,000 clones, 93% being singletons. The sequenced sample consisted of PBMCs. The receptors originated from a man at least 80 years old with lung cancer. Both conserved end residues are part of each CDR3. The D gene is left open where the match is weak.

j_gene,v_gene,d_gene,CDR3aa,CDR3nt
TRBJ2-2,TRBV27,-,CASSSPGQRLGGELFF,TGTGCCAGCAGTTCTCCGGGACAACGGTTAGGCGGGGAGCTGTTTTTT
TRBJ2-3,TRBV9,-,CASSLTDTQYF,TGTGCCAGCAGCCTCACAGATACGCAGTATTTT
TRBJ1-5,TRBV6-5,-,CASLPRGGQPQHF,TGTGCCAGCCTCCCCCGTGGGGGTCAGCCCCAGCATTTT
TRBJ1-2,TRBV12-3/TRBV12-4,TRBD1,CASSPQGAAGYTF,TGTGCCAGCAGCCCACAGGGGGCGGCTGGCTACACCTTC
TRBJ2-5,TRBV6-5,TRBD2,CASSFTSGGETQYF,TGTGCCAGCAGTTTTACTAGCGGGGGGGAGACCCAGTACTTC
TRBJ2-2,TRBV13,TRBD2,CASSFSGGSTGELFF,TGTGCCAGCAGCTTTAGCGGGGGGTCGACCGGGGAGCTGTTTTTT
TRBJ1-1,TRBV6-2/TRBV6-3,-,CASSFLSMNTEAFF,TGTGCCAGCAGTTTCTTGTCGATGAACACTGAAGCTTTCTTT
TRBJ2-1,TRBV11-3,TRBD2,CASSLTGGIFNEQFF,TGTGCCAGCAGCTTAACGGGGGGGATCTTCAATGAGCAGTTCTTC
TRBJ1-1,TRBV19,-,CASSPPRGITEAFF,TGTGCCAGTAGCCCGCCTCGGGGGATTACTGAAGCTTTCTTT
TRBJ1-4,TRBV3-1/TRBV3-2,-,CASSPGGAGKEKLFF,TGTGCCAGCAGCCCCGGGGGGGCCGGGAAGGAAAAACTGTTTTTT
TRBJ1-5,TRBV7-9,-,CASSPGVVNSNQPQHF,TGTGCCAGCAGCCCGGGGGTGGTAAATAGCAATCAGCCCCAGCATTTT
TRBJ2-1,TRBV18,-,CASSLRDGEYNEQFF,TGTGCCAGCTCACTCCGGGACGGAGAATACAATGAGCAGTTCTTC
TRBJ2-3,TRBV5-4,TRBD2,CASSGAGRGSTDTQYF,TGTGCCAGCAGCGGAGCGGGGCGGGGCAGCACAGATACGCAGTATTTT
TRBJ2-2,TRBV11-2,-,CASSWDANTGELFF,TGTGCCAGCAGCTGGGACGCGAACACCGGGGAGCTGTTTTTT
TRBJ1-1,TRBV6-5,-,CASSYLGEAFF,TGTGCCAGCAGTTACCTCGGGGAAGCTTTCTTT